The next 4 T cell receptor beta chains were all read from a single sample in a study of blood T cell repertoires in COVID-19. The table came from immunoSEQ multiplex PCR; TCRdb's copy has only in-frame clones and leaves some out. The sample has about 250,000 clones; roughly 89% are singletons. Sequencing input: peripheral blood. The receptors were sampled from a woman aged 40 to 50 who had recovered from COVID-19.

The V and J genes are TRBV24-1 and TRBJ2-1, with 7 positions matching TRBD1. The CDR3 has 15 amino acids. V lost 4 bases, J lost 5 bases, and 7 bases stayed unmatched. Germline V lookup: CDR1 KGHDR, CDR2 SFDVKD. The CDR3 sequence: CATSDFGTADNEQFF. The CDR3 DNA reads as TGTGCCACCAGTGACTTTGGGACAGCAGACAATGAGCAGTTCTTC.

The chain employs TRBV27 and TRBJ2-6; 7 bases are shared with TRBD1. Per the germline V gene, CDR1 is MNHEY and CDR2 is SMNVEV (reference sequence). CDR3 length: 17 residues. J lost 0 bases, V lost 6 bases, and 8 bases had no gene match. CDR3 DNA sequence: TGTGCCAGCAGCCGCGACAGGGTTCCCTCTGGGGCCAACGTCCTGACTTTC. The encoded protein is CASSRDRVPSGANVLTF.

The chain combines TRBV12-3 or TRBV12-4 with TRBJ2-7; D is perhaps TRBD1 (6 bases). The CDR3 contains 13 residues. Trimming cost V 7 bases and J 3 bases, with 13 bases left between them. CDR3 residues: CASKLQGFYEQYF. The CDR3 DNA is TGTGCCAGCAAACTCCAGGGGTTCTACGAGCAGTACTTC.

V is TRBV2 and J is TRBJ1-1, with 8 bases aligning to TRBD1. The junction had 5 bases not matched to a gene; V was cut back by 4 bases and J by 4 bases. The CDR3 runs to 14 residues. Per germline, CDR1 SNHLY and CDR2 FYNNEI. DNA for the CDR3: TGTGCCAGCAGTGGCGGGACAGGAACCACTGAAGCTTTCTTT. This translates into CASSGGTGTTEAFF.